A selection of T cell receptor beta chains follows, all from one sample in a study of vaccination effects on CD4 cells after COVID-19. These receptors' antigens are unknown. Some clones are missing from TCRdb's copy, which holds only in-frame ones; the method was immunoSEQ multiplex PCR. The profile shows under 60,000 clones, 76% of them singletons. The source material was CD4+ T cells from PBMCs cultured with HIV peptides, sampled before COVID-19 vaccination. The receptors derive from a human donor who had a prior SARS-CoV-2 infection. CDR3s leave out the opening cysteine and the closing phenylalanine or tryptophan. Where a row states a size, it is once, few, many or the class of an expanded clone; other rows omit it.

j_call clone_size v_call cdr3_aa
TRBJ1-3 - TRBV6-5 ASSRQGLAGNTIY
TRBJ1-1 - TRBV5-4 ASSLAGGVMNTEAF
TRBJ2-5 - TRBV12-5 ASGLRETQY
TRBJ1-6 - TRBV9 ASSERTGTNNSPLH
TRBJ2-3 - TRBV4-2 ASSQGDRVKDTQY
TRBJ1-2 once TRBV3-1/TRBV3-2 ASSQDGARRYAGYT
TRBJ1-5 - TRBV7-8 ASSGPGQGNQPQH
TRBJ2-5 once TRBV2 ASSTGRETQY
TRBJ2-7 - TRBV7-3 ASSRSTGSSYEQY
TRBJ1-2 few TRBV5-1 ASSPGQGQGYT
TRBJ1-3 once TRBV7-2 ASSLEGVSSGNTIY
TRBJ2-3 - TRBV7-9 ASSLRLSINPDTQY
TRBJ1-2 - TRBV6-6 ASSAYGYT
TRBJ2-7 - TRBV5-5 ASSLEIYEQY
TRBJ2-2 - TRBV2 ASSEALLAGDTGELF
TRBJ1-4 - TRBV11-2 ASSFYEKLF
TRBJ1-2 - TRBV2 ASSDRGGVRG
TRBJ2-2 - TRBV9 ARTDMGRTGELF
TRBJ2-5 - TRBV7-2 ASSQGYWGRETQY
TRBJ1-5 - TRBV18 ASSESQGEGQPQH
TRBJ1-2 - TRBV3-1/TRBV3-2 ASSQAGYGYT
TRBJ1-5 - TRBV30 AWSPPPGWNQPQH
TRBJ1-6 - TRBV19 ASSHRNSPLH
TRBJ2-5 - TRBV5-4 ASSLGTAQETQY
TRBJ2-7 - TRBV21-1 ASSSPPAHYGSYEQY
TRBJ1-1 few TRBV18 ASSPLGQDTEAF
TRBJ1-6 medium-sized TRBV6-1 ASSEQTKGTTPLH
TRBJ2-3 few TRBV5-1 ASSRDLVDTQY
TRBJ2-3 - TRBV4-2 ASSRARGVTDTQY
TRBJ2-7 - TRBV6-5 ASTMGYEQY
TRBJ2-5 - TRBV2 ASSPWETQY
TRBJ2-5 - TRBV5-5 ASSPSSGQETQY
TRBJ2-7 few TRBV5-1 ASKRTPSYEQY
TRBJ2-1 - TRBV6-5 ASSYDRRLYNEQF
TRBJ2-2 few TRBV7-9 ASSRVGGGLPGELF
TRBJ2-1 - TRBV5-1 ASSVDRGLDDEQF
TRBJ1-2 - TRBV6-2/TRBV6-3 ASSSRGGANYGYT
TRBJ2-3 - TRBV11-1 ASSHGRRGSTDTQY
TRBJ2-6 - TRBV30 AWTPTGAGANVLT
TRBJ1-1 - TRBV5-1 ASSFQGEGTEAF
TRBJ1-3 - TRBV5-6 ASSFGLGSGNTIY